This TCR beta chain was retrieved from a study of blood T cell repertoires in COVID-19. Study-level information: The study drew acute and convalescent COVID-19 samples from the United States, Italy and Spain. T cells, B-cell-depleted T cells, or PBMCs provided the cDNA or gDNA that served as material.

In the authors' methods: Amplifying reference gene primers gave estimates of nucleated cell counts. Profiled with immunoSEQ multiplex PCR; TCRdb holds only in-frame clones, not every one. V and J calls and clone size are as listed in that table; D and trimming were resolved from the DNA. The profile shows 180,000 or so clones, 88% of them singletons. This clone has only one observation. This clonotype originated in a woman younger than 45 with acute or convalescent COVID-19. Material: peripheral blood.

The CDR3 DNA reads TGTGCCAGCAGTAATAGAGGGGGGGATTTCACCATATATTTT. Its translation is CASSNRGGDFTIYF. The genes are TRBV28 and TRBJ1-3; a weak D match, TRBD1 (6 bases). The germline V and J ends were trimmed by 5 bases and 9 bases, with 17 bases remaining between them. The CDR3 is 14 residues long. Germline loops: CDR1 MDHEN, CDR2 SYDVKM. The variable domain in full, completed from reference TRBV28 and TRBJ1-3, reads DVKVTQSSRYLVKRTGEKVFLECVQDMDHENMFWYRQDPGLGLRLIYFSYDVKMKEKGDIPEGYSVSREKKERFSLILESASTNQTSMYLCASSNRGGDFTIYFGEGSWLTVV.